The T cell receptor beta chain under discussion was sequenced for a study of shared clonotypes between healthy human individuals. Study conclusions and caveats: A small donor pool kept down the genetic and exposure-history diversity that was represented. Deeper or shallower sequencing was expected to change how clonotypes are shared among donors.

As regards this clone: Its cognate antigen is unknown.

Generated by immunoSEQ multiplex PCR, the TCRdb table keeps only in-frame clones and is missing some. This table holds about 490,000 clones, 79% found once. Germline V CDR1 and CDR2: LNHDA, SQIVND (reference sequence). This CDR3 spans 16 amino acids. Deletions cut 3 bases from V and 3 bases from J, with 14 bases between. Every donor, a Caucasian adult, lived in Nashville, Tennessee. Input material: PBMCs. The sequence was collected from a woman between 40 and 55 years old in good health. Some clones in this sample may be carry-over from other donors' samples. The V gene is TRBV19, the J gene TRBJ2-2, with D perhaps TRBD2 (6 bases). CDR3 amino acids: CASSIGRDGYTGELFF. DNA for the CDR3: TGTGCCAGTAGTATTGGGCGGGACGGGTACACCGGGGAGCTGTTTTTT.